What follows are 14 T cell receptor beta chains derived from one specimen sequenced in a study of vaccination effects on CD4 cells after COVID-19. Their target antigens are unknown. Clones were read by immunoSEQ multiplex PCR, and TCRdb kept only the in-frame ones, dropping some. The sample has tens of thousands of clones, less than 80% seen once; the top ten hold less than 3.5%. ViraFEST used viral peptide pools to expand antigen-specific CD4+ T cells before sequencing. Culture proceeded for more than nine days, and CD4+ T cells were then isolated. The study found no prior SARS-CoV-2 infection in the vaccine recipients, who tested negative for nucleocapsid antibodies. Specimen: CD4+ T cells from PBMCs cultured with SARS-CoV-2 spike peptides, collected before COVID-19 vaccination. The receptors here all came from a human donor who received a COVID-19 vaccine.

This sequence joins TRBV4-1 and TRBJ2-5, with D possibly being TRBD2 (5 bases). This CDR3 is built from 14 residues. Between the trimmed V and J ends, which lost 3 bases and 1 base, there was a span of 9 bases. Germline assignment: CDR1 MGHRA and CDR2 YSYEKL. This CDR3 reads CASSHLGLQETQYF. The CDR3 bases are TGCGCCAGCAGCCATCTAGGACTCCAAGAGACCCAGTACTTC.

The chain employs TRBV11-2 and TRBJ2-2; 10 bases are a match to TRBD2. CDR1 is SGHAT and CDR2 is FQNNGV in the germline V gene. This CDR3 is built from 19 residues. V trimming: 2 bases; J trimming: 2 bases; junction bases outside the gene matches: 11. The DNA for the CDR3 is TGTGCCAGCAGCTTACGGGTGCCAGCGGGGGGGATAAACACCGGGGAGCTGTTTTTT. It specifies CASSLRVPAGGINTGELFF.

The V and J genes are TRBV5-4 and TRBJ2-3; tentative D call: TRBD2 (7 bases). CDR3 size: 15 residues. Germline V gene data show CDR1 as SGHNT and CDR2 as YYREEE (reference sequence). V lost 4 bases to trimming and J lost 2 bases, with 14 bases between them. Written as DNA, the CDR3 is TGTGCCAGCAGCGGGGGGGGCGGCTACACAGATACGCAGTATTTT. It is translated as CASSGGGGYTDTQYF.

The chain is built from TRBV19 and TRBJ1-1, with TRBD1 as a possible D gene (5 bases). In germline, CDR1 is LNHDA, CDR2 SQIVND (reference sequence). Trimming cost V 5 bases and J 3 bases, with 13 bases left between them. This CDR3 comprises 14 residues. The CDR3 loop reads CASSHRTGDTEAFF. CDR3 sequence (DNA): TGTGCCAGTAGTCACAGGACCGGGGACACTGAAGCTTTCTTT.

This sequence joins TRBV18 and TRBJ1-2, with 7 bases lining up with TRBD1. V lost 3 bases to trimming and J lost 6 bases; unmatched junction nucleotides: 16. This CDR3 is 17 amino acids long. Germline CDR1 and CDR2: KGHSH and LQKENI. The CDR3 loop is CASSPKRFSTGEDGYTF. The CDR3 DNA follows: TGTGCCAGCTCACCTAAGAGATTCTCCACAGGGGAAGATGGCTACACCTTC.

The J gene is TRBJ2-7, the V gene TRBV18; D is undetermined. V lost 0 bases to trimming and J lost 5 bases, with 11 bases between them. Germline V lookup: CDR1 KGHSH, CDR2 LQKENI. There are 14 residues in the CDR3. CDR3 DNA sequence: TGTGCCAGCTCACCACCGTCGAGTTTCGACGAGCAGTACTTC. It specifies CASSPPSSFDEQYF.

The chain recombines TRBV6-5 with TRBJ2-1; 10 nucleotides align to TRBD2. Trimming cost V 2 bases and J 7 bases; bases outside gene matches: 5. Germline CDR1 is MNHEY and CDR2 is SVGAGI. This CDR3 has 15 amino acids. CDR3 residues: CASSYGTAGGNEQFF. The CDR3 DNA is TGTGCCAGCAGTTACGGGACAGCGGGGGGGAATGAGCAGTTCTTC.

The chain couples TRBV3-1 (or the pseudogene TRBV3-2) to TRBJ2-2; no clear D. Germline V CDR1 and CDR2: LGHDT, YNNKEL (reference sequence). The CDR3 is made up of 12 amino acids. Trimming shortened V by 1 base and J by 7 bases, and 4 bases separated the two germline ends. The CDR3 DNA follows: TGTGCCAGCAGCCAAGTTGTCGGGGAGCTGTTTTTT. This codes for CASSQVVGELFF.

This clone appeared once. The V and J genes are TRBV6-5 and TRBJ2-5; 7 bases line up with TRBD2. Germline lookup yields CDR1 MNHEY and CDR2 SVGAGI. The CDR3 consists of 15 residues. The V segment lost 2 bases and the J segment 5 bases; nucleotides outside the gene matches: 8. The CDR3 protein is CASSYGAGEVETQYF. In DNA form, the CDR3 reads TGTGCCAGCAGTTACGGGGCGGGAGAGGTTGAGACCCAGTACTTC.

The chain carries TRBV30 and TRBJ1-5, with D perhaps matching TRBD1 (5 bases). Germline CDR1 GTSNPN, CDR2 SVGIG (reference sequence). V lost 0 bases, J lost 5 bases, and 8 bases lay in between. CDR3 length equals 13 residues. CDR3 sequence: CAWSVRGDQPQHF. CDR3 coding DNA: TGTGCCTGGAGTGTACGGGGGGATCAGCCCCAGCATTTT.

The chain links TRBV19 to TRBJ1-5, with D hard to call. The germline V and J ends were trimmed by 3 bases and 4 bases, with 13 bases remaining between them. There are 15 residues in the CDR3. Germline CDR1 LNHDA, CDR2 SQIVND (reference sequence). CDR3 in DNA: TGTGCCAGTAGTATCGGGCAAATTGGGAATCAGCCCCAGCATTTT. Its protein product is CASSIGQIGNQPQHF.

This rearrangement joins TRBV14 to TRBJ2-2, with D possibly being TRBD1 (7 bases). This CDR3 comprises 14 residues. Germline V lookup: CDR1 SGHDN, CDR2 FVKESK. Trimming left V 1 base short and J 11 bases short, with 14 bases between. The CDR3 loop is CASSQVPRGAELFF. The DNA for the CDR3 is TGTGCCAGCAGCCAAGTCCCCAGGGGGGCCGAGCTGTTTTTT.

This chain joins TRBV11-3 and TRBJ2-1, with 7 positions matching TRBD1. V lost 5 bases to trimming and J lost 3 bases; unmatched junction nucleotides: 4. There are 14 residues in the CDR3. The V gene's germline CDR1 is SGHNT and CDR2 YENEEA. For the CDR3, the DNA is TGTGCCAGCAGCGTTCAGGGGGACTACAATGAGCAGTTCTTC. Encoded protein: CASSVQGDYNEQFF.

The chain combines TRBV6-6 with TRBJ1-1; D not resolved. Trimming removed 2 bases from V and 8 bases from J, with 12 bases in between. Germline-derived CDR1 and CDR2 are MNHNY and SVGAGI (reference sequence). The CDR3 is made up of 13 amino acids. Here the CDR3 reads CASSYPPSIEAFF. Written as DNA, the CDR3 is TGTGCCAGCAGTTACCCGCCGAGCATCGAAGCTTTCTTT.